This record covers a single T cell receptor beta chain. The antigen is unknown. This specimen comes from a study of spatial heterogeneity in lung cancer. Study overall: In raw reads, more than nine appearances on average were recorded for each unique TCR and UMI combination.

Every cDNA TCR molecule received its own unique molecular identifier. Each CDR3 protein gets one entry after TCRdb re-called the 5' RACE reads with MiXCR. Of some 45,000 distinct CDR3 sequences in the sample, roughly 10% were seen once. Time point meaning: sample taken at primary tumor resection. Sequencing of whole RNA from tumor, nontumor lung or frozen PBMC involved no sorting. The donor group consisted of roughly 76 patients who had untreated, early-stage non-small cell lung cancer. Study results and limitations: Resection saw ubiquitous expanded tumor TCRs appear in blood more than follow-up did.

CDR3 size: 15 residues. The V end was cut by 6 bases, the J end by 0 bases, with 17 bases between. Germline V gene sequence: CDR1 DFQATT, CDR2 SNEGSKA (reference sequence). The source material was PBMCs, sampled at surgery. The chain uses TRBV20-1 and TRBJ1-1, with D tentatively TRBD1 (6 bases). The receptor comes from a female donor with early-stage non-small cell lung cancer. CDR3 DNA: TGCAGTGCAGACGGCCGGGGGCTAGTGAACACTGAAGCTTTCTTT. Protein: CSADGRGLVNTEAFF.